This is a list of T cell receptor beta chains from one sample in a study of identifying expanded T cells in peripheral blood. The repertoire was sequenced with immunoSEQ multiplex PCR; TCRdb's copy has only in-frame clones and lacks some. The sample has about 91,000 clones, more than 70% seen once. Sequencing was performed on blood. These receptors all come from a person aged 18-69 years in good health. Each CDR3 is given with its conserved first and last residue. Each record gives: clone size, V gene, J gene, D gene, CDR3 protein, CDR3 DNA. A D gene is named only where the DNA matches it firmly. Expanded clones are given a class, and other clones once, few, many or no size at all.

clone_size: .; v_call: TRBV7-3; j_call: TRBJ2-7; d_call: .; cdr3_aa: CASSLGPGDLYEQYF; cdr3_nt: TGTGCCAGCAGCTTAGGGCCTGGAGACCTCTACGAGCAGTACTTC
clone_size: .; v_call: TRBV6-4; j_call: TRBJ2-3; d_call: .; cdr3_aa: CASSDPGTPDTQYF; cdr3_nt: TGTGCCAGCAGTGACCCCGGGACTCCAGATACGCAGTATTTT
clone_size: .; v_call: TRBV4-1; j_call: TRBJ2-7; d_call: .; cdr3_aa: CASSQVNGAYEQYF; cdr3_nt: TGCGCCAGCAGCCAAGTTAACGGAGCCTACGAGCAGTACTTC
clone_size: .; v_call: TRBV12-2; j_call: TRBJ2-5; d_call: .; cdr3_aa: CASRLDGRPEQGSQETQYF; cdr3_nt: TGTGCAAGTCGCTTAGACGGTCGTCCGGAACAGGGATCCCAAGAGACCCAGTACTTC
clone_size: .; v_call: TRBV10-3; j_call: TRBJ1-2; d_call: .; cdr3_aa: CAISPTGFNYGYTF; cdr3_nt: TGTGCCATCAGTCCGACAGGCTTCAACTATGGCTACACCTTC
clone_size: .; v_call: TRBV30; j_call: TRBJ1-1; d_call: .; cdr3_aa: CAWSPTGYKAFF; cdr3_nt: TGTGCCTGGAGTCCGACAGGTTACAAAGCTTTCTTT
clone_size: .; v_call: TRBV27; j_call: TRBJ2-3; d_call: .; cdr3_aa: CASNDYHNTDTQYF; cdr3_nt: TGTGCCAGCAATGACTACCATAACACAGATACGCAGTATTTT
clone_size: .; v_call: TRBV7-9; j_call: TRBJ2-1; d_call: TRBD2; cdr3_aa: CASSLGSSGSFQYNEQFF; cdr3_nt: TGTGCCAGCAGCTTAGGTTCTAGCGGGAGTTTTCAATACAATGAGCAGTTCTTC
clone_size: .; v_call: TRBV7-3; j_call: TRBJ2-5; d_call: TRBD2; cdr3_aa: CASSLAQREIQETQYF; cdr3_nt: TGTGCCAGCAGCTTAGCGCAGCGGGAAATCCAAGAGACCCAGTACTTC
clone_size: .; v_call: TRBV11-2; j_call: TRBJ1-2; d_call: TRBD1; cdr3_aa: CASSSGTGYNYGYTF; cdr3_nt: TGTGCCAGCAGCTCGGGGACAGGGTATAATTATGGCTACACCTTC
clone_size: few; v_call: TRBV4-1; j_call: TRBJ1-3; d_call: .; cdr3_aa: CASSQDLGNTIYF; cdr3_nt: TGCGCCAGCAGCCAAGATCTGGGAAACACCATATATTTT
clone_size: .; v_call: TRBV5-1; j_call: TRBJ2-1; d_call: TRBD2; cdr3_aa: CASSWGATSGAYNEQFF; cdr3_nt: TGCGCCAGCAGCTGGGGGGCTACTAGCGGGGCCTACAATGAGCAGTTCTTC
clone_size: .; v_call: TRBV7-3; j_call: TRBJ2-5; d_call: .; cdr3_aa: CASSFGVAETQYF; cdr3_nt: TGTGCCAGCAGCTTCGGGGTCGCGGAGACCCAGTACTTC
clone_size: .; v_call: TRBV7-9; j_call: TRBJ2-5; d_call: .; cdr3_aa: CASRLNQETQYF; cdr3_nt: TGTGCCAGCCGCCTAAACCAAGAGACCCAGTACTTC
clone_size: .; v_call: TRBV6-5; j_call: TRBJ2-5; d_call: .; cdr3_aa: CANRRGTRETQYF; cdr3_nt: TGTGCCAACCGACGGGGGACTCGGGAGACCCAGTACTTC
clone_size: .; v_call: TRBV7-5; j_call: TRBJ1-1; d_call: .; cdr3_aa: CVRRGGQGRRASAFF; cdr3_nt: TGTGTCAGAAGGGGCGGTCAGGGGAGGAGGGCATCCGCTTTCTTT
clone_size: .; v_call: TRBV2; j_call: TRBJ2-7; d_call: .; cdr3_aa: CASIGDNTYEQYF; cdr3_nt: TGTGCCAGCATTGGGGACAACACCTACGAGCAGTACTTC
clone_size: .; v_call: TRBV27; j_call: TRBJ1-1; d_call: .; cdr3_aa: CASSFSFLSDPNTEAFF; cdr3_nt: TGTGCCAGCAGTTTTAGTTTTTTGTCCGACCCCAACACTGAAGCTTTCTTT
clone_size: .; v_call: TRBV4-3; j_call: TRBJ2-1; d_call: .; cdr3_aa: CASSQEKRPYNEQFF; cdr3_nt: TGCGCCAGCAGCCAAGAAAAACGGCCCTACAATGAGCAGTTCTTC
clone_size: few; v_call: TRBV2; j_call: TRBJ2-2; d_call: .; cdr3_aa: CASSEASRTGTGELFF; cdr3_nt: TGTGCCAGCAGTGAAGCATCGAGGACCGGCACCGGGGAGCTGTTTTTT
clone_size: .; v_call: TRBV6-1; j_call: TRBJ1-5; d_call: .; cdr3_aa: CASSVTGATQHF; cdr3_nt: TGTGCCAGCAGTGTCACAGGTGCAACTCAGCATTTT
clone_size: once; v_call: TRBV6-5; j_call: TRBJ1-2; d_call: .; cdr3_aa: CASSYRLGSYGYTF; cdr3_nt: TGTGCCAGCAGTTACCGATTGGGATCCTATGGCTACACCTTC
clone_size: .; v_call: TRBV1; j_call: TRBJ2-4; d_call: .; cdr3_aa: CTSSPTAIAKNIQYF; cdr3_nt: TGCACCAGCAGCCCCACAGCAATAGCCAAAAACATTCAGTACTTC
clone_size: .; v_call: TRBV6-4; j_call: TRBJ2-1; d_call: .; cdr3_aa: CASSSTGASYNEQFF; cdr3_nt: TGTGCCAGCAGTTCAACAGGCGCCTCCTACAATGAGCAGTTCTTC
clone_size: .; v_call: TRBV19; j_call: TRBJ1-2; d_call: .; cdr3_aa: CASSTPGRGWGYGYTF; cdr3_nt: TGTGCCAGTAGTACCCCGGGCAGGGGTTGGGGCTATGGCTACACCTTC
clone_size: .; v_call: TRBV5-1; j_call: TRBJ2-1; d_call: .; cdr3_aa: CASSLVFETETTNEQFF; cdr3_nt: TGCGCCAGCAGCTTGGTTTTTGAGACAGAGACCACGAATGAGCAGTTCTTC
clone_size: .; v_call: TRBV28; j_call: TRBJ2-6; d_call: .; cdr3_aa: CASGLGLGANVLTF; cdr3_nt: TGTGCCAGCGGACTGGGGCTTGGGGCCAACGTCCTGACTTTC
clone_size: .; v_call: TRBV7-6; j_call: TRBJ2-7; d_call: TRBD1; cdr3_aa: CASSPRGRVYEQYF; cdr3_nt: TGTGCCAGCAGCCCCAGGGGGAGAGTCTACGAGCAGTACTTC
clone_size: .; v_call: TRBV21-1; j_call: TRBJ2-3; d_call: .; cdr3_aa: CASSRTGESTDTQYF; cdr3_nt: TGTGCCAGCAGCAGGACAGGGGAGAGCACAGATACGCAGTATTTT
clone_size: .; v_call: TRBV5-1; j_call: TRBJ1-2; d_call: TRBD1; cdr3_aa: CASSAQTGLSNYGYTF; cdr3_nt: TGCGCCAGCAGCGCCCAGACAGGGCTCTCTAACTATGGCTACACCTTC
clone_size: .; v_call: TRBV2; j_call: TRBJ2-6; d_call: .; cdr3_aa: CASSMKDYRYKSGQRPDF; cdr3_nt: TGTGCCAGCAGTATGAAGGATTACCGATACAAGTCGGGCCAACGTCCTGACTTC
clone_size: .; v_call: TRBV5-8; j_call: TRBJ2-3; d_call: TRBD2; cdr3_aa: CASSLIAGARDTQYF; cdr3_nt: TGTGCCAGCAGCTTAATAGCGGGGGCCAGGGATACGCAGTATTTT
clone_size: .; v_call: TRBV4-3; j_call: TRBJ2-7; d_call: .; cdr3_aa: CASSPSGAPALDEQYF; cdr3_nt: TGCGCCAGCAGCCCTTCTGGGGCACCGGCCTTGGACGAGCAGTACTTC